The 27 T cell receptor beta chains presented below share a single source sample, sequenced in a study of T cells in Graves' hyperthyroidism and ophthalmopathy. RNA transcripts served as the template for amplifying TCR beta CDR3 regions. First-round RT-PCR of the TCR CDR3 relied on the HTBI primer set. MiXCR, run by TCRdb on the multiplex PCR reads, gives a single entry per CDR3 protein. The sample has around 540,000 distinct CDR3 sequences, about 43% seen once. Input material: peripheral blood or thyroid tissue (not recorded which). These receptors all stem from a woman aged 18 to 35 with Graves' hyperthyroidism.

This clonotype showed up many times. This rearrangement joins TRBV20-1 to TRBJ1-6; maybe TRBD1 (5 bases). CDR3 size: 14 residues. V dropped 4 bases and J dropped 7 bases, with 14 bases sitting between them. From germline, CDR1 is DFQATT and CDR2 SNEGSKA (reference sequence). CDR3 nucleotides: TGCAGTGCTACGTCGGGGGGGAGGAATTCACCCCTCCACTTT. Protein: CSATSGGRNSPLHF.

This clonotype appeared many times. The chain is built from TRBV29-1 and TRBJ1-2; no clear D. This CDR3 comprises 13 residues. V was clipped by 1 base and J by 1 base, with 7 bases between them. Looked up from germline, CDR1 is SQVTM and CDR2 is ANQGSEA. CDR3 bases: TGCAGCGTTGAAGGAAGTAGTAACTATGGCTACACCTTC. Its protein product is CSVEGSSNYGYTF.

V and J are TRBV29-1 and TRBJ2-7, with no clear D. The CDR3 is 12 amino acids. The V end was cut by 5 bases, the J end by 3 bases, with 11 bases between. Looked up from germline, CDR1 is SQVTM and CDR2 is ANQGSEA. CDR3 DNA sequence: TGCAGCGTTTCCGACCGGGTCTACGAGCAGTACTTC. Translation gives CSVSDRVYEQYF.

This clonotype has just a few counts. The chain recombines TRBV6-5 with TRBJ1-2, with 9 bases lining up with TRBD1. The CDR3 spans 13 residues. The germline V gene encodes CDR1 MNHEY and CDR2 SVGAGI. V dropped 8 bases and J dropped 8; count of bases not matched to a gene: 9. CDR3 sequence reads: CASVTGTGKGYTF. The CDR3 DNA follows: TGTGCCAGCGTCACCGGGACAGGGAAGGGCTACACCTTC.

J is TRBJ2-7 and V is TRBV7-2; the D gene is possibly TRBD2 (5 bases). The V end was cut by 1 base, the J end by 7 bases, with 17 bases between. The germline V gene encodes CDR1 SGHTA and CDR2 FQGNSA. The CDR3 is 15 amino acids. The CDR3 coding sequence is TGTGCCAGCAGCTTAGTCGGGGATTTCTTACGGGAGCAGTACTTC. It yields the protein CASSLVGDFLREQYF. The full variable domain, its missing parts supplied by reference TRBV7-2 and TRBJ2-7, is GAGVSQSPSNKVTEKGKDVELRCDPISGHTALYWYRQSLGQGLEFLIYFQGNSAPDKSGLPSDRFSAERTGGSVSTLTIQRTQQEDSAVYLCASSLVGDFLREQYFGPGTRLTVT.

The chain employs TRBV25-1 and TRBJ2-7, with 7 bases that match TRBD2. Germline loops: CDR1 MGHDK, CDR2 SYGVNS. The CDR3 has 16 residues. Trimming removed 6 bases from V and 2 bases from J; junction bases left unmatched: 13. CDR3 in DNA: TGTGCCAGCAGCCAAGATACTAGCGCAATGACCTACGAGCAGTACTTC. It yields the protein CASSQDTSAMTYEQYF.

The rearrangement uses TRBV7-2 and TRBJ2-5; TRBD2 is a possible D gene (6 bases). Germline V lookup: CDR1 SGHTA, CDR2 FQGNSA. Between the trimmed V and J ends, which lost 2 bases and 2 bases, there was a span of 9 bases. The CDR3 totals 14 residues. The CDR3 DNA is TGTGCCAGCAGCTTATTGGGGAGGCAAGAGACCCAGTACTTC. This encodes CASSLLGRQETQYF. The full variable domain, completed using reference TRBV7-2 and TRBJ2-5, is GAGVSQSPSNKVTEKGKDVELRCDPISGHTALYWYRQSLGQGLEFLIYFQGNSAPDKSGLPSDRFSAERTGGSVSTLTIQRTQQEDSAVYLCASSLLGRQETQYFGPGTRLLVL.

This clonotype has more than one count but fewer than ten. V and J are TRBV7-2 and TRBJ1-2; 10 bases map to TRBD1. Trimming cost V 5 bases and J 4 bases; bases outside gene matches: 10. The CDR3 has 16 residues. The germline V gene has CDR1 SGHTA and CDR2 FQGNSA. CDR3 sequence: CASSIDRGRLSYGYTF. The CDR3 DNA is TGTGCCAGCAGCATAGACAGGGGGCGTTTATCCTATGGCTACACCTTC. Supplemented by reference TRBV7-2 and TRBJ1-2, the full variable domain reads GAGVSQSPSNKVTEKGKDVELRCDPISGHTALYWYRQSLGQGLEFLIYFQGNSAPDKSGLPSDRFSAERTGGSVSTLTIQRTQQEDSAVYLCASSIDRGRLSYGYTFGSGTRLTVV.

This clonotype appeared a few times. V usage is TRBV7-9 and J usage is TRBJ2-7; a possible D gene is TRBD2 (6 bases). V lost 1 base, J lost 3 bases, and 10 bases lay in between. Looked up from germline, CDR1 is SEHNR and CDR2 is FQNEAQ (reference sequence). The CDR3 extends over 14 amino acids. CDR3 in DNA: TGTGCCAGCAGCTTAGACGAGGGACTCTACGAGCAGTACTTC. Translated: CASSLDEGLYEQYF.

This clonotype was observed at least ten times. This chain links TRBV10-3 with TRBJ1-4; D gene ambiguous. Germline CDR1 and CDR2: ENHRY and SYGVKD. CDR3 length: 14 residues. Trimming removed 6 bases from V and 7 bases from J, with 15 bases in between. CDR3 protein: CAIRSDPPSEKLFF. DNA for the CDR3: TGTGCCATCAGGTCGGACCCACCAAGTGAAAAACTGTTTTTT.

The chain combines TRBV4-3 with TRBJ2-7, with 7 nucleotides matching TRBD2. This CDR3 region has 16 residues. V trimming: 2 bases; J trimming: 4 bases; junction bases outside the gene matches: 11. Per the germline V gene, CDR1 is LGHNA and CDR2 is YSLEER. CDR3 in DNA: TGCGCCAGCAGCCAACTGAGTAGCGGGTGGTCTTACGAGCAGTACTTC. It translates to CASSQLSSGWSYEQYF.

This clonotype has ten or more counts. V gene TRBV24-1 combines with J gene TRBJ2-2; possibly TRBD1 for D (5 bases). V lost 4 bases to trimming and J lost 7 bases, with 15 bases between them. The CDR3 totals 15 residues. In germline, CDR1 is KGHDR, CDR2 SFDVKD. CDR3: CATSERTSLSGELFF. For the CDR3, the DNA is TGTGCCACCAGTGAAAGGACAAGTTTGAGCGGGGAGCTGTTTTTT.

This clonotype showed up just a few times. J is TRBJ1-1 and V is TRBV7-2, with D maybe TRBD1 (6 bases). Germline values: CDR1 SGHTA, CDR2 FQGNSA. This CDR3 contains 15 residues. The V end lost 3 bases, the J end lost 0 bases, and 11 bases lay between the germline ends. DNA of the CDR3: TGTGCCAGCAGCTTTCACAGGGACCTGAACACTGAAGCTTTCTTT. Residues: CASSFHRDLNTEAFF. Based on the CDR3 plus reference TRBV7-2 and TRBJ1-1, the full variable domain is GAGVSQSPSNKVTEKGKDVELRCDPISGHTALYWYRQSLGQGLEFLIYFQGNSAPDKSGLPSDRFSAERTGGSVSTLTIQRTQQEDSAVYLCASSFHRDLNTEAFFGQGTRLTVV.

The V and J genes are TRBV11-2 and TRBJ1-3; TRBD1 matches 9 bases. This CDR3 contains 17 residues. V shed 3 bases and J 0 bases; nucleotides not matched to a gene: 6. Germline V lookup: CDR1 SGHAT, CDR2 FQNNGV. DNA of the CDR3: TGTGCCAGCAGCTTCCCCGGGACAGGGATCTCTGGAAACACCATATATTTT. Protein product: CASSFPGTGISGNTIYF.

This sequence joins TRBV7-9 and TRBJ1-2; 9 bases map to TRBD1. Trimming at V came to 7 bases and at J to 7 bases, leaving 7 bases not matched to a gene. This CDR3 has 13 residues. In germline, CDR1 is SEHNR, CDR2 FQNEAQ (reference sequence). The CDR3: CASTPGQGVGYTF. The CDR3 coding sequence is TGTGCCAGCACCCCGGGACAGGGTGTTGGCTACACCTTC. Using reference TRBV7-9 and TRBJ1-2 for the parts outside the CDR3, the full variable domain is DTGVSQNPRHKITKRGQNVTFRCDPISEHNRLYWYRQTLGQGPEFLTYFQNEAQLEKSRLLSDRFSAERPKGSFSTLEIQRTEQGDSAMYLCASTPGQGVGYTFGSGTRLTVV.

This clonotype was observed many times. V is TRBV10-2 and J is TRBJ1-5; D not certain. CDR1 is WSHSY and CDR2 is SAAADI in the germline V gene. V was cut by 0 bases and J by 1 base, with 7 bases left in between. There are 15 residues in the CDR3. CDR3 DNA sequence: TGCGCCAGCAGTGAGTCGACAATGAGCAATCAGCCCCAGCATTTT. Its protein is CASSESTMSNQPQHF.

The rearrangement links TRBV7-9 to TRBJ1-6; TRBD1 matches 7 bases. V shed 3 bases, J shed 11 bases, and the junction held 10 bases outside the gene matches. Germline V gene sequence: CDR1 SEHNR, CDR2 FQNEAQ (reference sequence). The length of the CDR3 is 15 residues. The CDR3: CASSLNRGGGPPLHF. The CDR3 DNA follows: TGTGCCAGCAGCTTGAACAGGGGAGGGGGTCCACCCCTCCACTTT. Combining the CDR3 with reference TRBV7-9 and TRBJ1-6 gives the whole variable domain DTGVSQNPRHKITKRGQNVTFRCDPISEHNRLYWYRQTLGQGPEFLTYFQNEAQLEKSRLLSDRFSAERPKGSFSTLEIQRTEQGDSAMYLCASSLNRGGGPPLHFGNGTRLTVT.

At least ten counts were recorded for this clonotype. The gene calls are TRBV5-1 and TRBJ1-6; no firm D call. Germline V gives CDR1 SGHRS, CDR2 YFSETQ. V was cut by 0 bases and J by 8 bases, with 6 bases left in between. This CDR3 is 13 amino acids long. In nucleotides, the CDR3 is TGCGCCAGCAGCTTGGACCAGGATTCACCCCTCCACTTT. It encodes CASSLDQDSPLHF.

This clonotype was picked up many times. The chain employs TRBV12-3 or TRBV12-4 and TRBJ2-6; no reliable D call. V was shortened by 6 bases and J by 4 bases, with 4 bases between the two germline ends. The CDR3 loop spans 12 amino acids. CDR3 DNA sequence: TGTGCCAGCAGGTTGGGGGCCAACGTCCTGACTTTC. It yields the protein CASRLGANVLTF.

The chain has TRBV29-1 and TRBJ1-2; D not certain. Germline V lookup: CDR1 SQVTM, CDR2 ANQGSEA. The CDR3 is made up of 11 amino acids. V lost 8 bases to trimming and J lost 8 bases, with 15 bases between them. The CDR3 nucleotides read TGCAGCCGCCAAACGGTAGACGGCTACACCTTC. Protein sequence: CSRQTVDGYTF. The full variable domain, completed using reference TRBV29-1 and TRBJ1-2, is SAVISQKPSRDICQRGTSLTIQCQVDSQVTMMFWYRQQPGQSLTLIATANQGSEATYESGFVIDKFPISRPNLTFSTLTVSNMSPEDSSIYLCSRQTVDGYTFGSGTRLTVV.

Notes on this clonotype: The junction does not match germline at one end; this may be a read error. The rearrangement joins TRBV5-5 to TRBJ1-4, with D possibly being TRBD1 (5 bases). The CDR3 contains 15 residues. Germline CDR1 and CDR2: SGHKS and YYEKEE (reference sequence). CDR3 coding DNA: TGCGCCAGTGGTTGGGAGGGCAGGGCAGATGAAAAACTGTTTTTT. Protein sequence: CASGWEGRADEKLFF.

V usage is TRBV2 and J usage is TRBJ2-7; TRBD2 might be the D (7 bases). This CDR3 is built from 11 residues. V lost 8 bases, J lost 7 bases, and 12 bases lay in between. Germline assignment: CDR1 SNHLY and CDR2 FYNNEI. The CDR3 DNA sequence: TGTGCCAGCCGGGGGGCAGGTGAGCAGTACTTC. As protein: CASRGAGEQYF.

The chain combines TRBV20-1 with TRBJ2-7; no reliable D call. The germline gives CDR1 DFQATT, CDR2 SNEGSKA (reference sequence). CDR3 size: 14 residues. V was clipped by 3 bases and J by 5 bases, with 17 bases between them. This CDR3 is CSASVFITPHEQYF. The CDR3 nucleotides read TGCAGTGCTAGTGTGTTCATAACGCCCCACGAGCAGTACTTC.

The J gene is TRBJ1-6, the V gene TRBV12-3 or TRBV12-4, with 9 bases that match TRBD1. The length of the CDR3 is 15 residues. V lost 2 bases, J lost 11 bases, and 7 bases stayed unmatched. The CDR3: CASSLRGTGTTPLHF. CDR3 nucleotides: TGTGCCAGCAGTTTACGTGGGACAGGGACTACACCCCTCCACTTT.

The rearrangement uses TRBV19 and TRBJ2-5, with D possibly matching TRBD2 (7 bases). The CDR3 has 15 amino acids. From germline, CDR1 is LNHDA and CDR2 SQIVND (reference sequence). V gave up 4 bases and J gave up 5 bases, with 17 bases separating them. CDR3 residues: CASSTSWGGLETQYF. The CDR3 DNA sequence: TGTGCCAGTAGTACTTCCTGGGGGGGGCTGGAGACCCAGTACTTC.

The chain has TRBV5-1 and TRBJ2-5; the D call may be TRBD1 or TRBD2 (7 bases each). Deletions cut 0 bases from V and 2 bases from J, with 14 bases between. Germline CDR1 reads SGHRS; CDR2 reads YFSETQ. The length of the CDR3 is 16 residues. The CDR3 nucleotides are TGCGCCAGCAGCTTGGCCAACAGGGGAGGGCAAGAGACCCAGTACTTC. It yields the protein CASSLANRGGQETQYF.

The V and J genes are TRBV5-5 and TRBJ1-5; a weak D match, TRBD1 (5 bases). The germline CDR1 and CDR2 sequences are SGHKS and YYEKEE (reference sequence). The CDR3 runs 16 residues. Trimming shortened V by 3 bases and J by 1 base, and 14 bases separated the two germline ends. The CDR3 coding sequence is TGTGCCAGCAGCTGGACGACAGCCCCCAGCAATCAGCCCCAGCATTTT. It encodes CASSWTTAPSNQPQHF.